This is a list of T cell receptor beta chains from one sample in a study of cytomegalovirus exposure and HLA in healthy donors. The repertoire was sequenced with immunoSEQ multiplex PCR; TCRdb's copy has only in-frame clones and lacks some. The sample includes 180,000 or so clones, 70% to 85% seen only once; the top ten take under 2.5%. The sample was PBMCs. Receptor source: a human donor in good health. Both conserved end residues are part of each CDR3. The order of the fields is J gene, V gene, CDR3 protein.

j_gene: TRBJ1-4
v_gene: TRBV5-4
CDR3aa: CASSPKNRGSNEKLFF

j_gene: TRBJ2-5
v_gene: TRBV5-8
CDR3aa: CASGRTGMETQYF

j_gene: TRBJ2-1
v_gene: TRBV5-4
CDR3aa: CASSLDPTGGYNEQFF

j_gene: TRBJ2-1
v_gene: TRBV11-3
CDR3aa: CASSSSRGDYNEQFF

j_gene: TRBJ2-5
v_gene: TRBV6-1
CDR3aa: CASRLGQQETQYF

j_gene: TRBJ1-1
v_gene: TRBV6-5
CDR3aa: CASSGGAGTEAFF

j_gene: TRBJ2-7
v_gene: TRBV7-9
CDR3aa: CSSSLGGYEQYF

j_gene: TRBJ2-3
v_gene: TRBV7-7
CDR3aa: CASSLGDSSTDTQYF

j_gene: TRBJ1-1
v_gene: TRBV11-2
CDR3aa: CASSFPGQEAFF

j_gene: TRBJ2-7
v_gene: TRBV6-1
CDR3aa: CAIRPGNRDTYEQYF

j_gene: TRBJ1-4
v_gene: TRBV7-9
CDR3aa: CASSLDPRGGLFF

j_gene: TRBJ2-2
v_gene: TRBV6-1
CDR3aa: CATYPGSTNTGELFF

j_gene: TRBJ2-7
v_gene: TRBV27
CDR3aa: CASRRTGGYEQYF

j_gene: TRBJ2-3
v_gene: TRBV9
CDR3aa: CASSRGGGRADTQYF

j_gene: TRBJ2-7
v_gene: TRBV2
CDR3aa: CATRLAGGSYEQYF

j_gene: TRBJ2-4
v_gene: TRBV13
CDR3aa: CASSLPLAKNIQYF

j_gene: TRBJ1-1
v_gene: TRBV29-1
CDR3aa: CSVQVEEAFF

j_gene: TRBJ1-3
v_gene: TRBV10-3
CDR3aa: CAISEVTTGLGNTIYF

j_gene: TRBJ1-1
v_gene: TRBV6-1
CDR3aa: CASSERRWNTEAFF

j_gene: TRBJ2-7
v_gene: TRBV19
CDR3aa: CASSTGTDISYEQYF

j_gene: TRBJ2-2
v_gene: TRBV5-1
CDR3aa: CASSLFAQGNTGELFF

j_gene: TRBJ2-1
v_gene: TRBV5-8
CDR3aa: CASSPLAGANNEQFF

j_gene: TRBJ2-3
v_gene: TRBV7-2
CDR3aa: CASSPLAGSPDTQYF

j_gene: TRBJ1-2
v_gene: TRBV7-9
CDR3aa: CASSPLGGIYGYTF

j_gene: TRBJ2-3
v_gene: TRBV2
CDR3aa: CASSADRDTQYF